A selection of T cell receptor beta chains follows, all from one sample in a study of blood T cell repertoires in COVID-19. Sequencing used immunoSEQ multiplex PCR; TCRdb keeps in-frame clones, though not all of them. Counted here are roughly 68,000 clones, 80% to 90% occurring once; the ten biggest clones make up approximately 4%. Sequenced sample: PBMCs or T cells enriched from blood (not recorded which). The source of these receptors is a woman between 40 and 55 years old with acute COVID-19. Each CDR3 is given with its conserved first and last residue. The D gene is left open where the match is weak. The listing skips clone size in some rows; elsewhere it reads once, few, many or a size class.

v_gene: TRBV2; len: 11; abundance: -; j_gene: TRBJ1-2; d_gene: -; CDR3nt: TGTGCCAGCAGTCTTGAGGAAGGCTACACCTTC; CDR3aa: CASSLEEGYTF
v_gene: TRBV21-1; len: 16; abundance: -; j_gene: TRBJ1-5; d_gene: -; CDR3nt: TGTGCCAGCAGCAAAGTCGAGTTTTTCAGCAATCAGCCCCAGCATTTT; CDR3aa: CASSKVEFFSNQPQHF
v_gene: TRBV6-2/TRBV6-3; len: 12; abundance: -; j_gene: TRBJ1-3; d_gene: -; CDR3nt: TGTGCCAGCAGCCGCGAACGAAACACCATATATTTT; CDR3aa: CASSRERNTIYF
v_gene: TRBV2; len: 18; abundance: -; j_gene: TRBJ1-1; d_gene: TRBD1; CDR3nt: TGTGCCAGCAGTCCCATGATGACAGGGCGTCGGGTGAACACTGAAGCTTTCTTT; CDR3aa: CASSPMMTGRRVNTEAFF
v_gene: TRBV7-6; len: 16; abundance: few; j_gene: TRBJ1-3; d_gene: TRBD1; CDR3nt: TGTGCCAGCAGCTACCGGGACAGCAGCTCTGGAAACACCATATATTTT; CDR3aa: CASSYRDSSSGNTIYF
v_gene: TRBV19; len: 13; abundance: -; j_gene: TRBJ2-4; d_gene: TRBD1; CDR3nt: TGTGCCAGTAGTCCCGCAGGGGGAAACATTCAGTACTTC; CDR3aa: CASSPAGGNIQYF
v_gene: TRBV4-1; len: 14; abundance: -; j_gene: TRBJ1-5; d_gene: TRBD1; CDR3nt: TGCGCCAGCAGCCAAGGCACAGGGGTCCAGCCCCAGCATTTT; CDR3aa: CASSQGTGVQPQHF
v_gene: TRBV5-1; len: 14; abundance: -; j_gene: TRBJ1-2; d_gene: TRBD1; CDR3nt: TGCGCCAGCAGCTCCGGGACAGCCAACTATGGCTACACCTTC; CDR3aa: CASSSGTANYGYTF
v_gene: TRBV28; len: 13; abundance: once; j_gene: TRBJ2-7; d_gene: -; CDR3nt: TGTGCCAGCGGTCAGGGGGGTAAAGGCGAGCAGTACTTC; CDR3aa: CASGQGGKGEQYF
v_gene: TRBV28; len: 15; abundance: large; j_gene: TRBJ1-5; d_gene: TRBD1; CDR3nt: TGTGCCAGCAGTGAAACCGGGACAGTTGATCAGCCCCAGCATTTT; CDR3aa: CASSETGTVDQPQHF
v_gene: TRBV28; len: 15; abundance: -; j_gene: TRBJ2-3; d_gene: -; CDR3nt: TGTGCCAGCAGTGAACGGGCCTCCGGGGCAGATACGCAGTATTTT; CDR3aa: CASSERASGADTQYF
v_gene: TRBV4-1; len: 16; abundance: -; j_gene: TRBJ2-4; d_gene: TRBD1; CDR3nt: TGCGCCAGCAGCCAACCATCCCGGGACAGAAAAAACATTCAGTACTTC; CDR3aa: CASSQPSRDRKNIQYF
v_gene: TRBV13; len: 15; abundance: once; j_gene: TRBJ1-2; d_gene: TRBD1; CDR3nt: TGTGCCAGCAGCTCGAAAGGACAGGGAGGCTATGGCTACACCTTC; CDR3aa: CASSSKGQGGYGYTF
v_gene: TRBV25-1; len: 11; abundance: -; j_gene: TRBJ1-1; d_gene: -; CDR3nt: TGTGCCAGCAGTGACAGTGCTGAAGCTTTCTTT; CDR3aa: CASSDSAEAFF